This TCR beta chain was sequenced in a study of blood T cells in healthy people across ages. Study observations and caveats: Comparison with aged donors showed that long-lived donors had more naive CD4+ cells and higher diversity.

Deletions cut 2 bases from V and 7 bases from J, with 14 bases between. Germline CDR1 is SGHTA and CDR2 is FQGTGA. The CDR3 runs to 15 residues. The second PCR ran about 6 to 12 cycles with a sample-barcoded 5' primer and J-beta primers. TCRdb analysed the 5' RACE reads with MiXCR anew, one entry per CDR3 protein. The sample records about 780,000 distinct CDR3 sequences, around 50% being singletons. Of note for this clonotype: Its antigen is currently unknown.

The clonotype comes from a man aged 80 or over in good health. The sample consisted of blood. The V call is TRBV7-3, the J call TRBJ2-2, with D uncertain. CDR3 residues: CASSLSQTVVGELFF. The CDR3 DNA follows: TGTGCCAGCAGCTTATCCCAAACGGTGGTCGGGGAGCTGTTTTTT.